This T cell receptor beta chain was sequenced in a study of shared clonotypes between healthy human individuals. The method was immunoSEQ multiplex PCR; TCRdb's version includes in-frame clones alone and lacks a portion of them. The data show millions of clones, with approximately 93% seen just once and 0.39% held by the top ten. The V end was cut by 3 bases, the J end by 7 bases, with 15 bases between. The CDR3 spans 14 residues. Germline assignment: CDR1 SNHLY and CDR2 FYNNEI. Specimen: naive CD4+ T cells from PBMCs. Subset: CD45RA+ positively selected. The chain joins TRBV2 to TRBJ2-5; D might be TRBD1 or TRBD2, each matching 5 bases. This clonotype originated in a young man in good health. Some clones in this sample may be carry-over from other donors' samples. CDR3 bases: TGTGCCAGCAGTGATTTAGGGGCAGAGGGGACCCAGTACTTC. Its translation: CASSDLGAEGTQYF.